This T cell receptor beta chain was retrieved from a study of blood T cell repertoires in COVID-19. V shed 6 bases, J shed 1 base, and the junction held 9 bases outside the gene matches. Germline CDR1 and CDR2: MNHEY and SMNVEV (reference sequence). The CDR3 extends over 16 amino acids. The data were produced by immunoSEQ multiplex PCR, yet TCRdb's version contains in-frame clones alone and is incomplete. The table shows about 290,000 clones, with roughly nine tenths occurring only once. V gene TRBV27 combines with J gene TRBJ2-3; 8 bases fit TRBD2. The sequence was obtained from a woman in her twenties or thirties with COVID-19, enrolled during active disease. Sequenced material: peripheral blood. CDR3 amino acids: CASRPFRGGGTDTQYF. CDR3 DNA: TGTGCCAGCAGACCTTTCCGGGGGGGTGGCACAGATACGCAGTATTTT.